The T cell receptor beta chain under discussion was sequenced for a study of T cells in Graves' hyperthyroidism and ophthalmopathy. V lost 0 bases and J lost 8; bases outside the gene matches: 5. This CDR3 spans 14 amino acids. Per the germline V gene, CDR1 is DFQATT and CDR2 is SNEGSKA (reference sequence). RNA transcripts served as the template for amplifying TCR beta CDR3 regions. When the TCR CDR3 underwent first-round RT-PCR, the HTBI primer set was used. TCRdb reprocessed the multiplex PCR reads with MiXCR, giving one entry per CDR3 protein. The sample lists about 840,000 distinct CDR3 sequences; 38% were seen once. Stable hyperthyroidism: no ophthalmopathy progression over 18 months of follow-up.

The chain joins TRBV20-1 to TRBJ2-2; 8 nucleotides match TRBD1. The sample taken for sequencing was blood. The receptor was isolated from a man aged 18 to 35 with Graves' hyperthyroidism. This chain's CDR3 is CSARDAGGLGELFF. The CDR3 DNA is TGCAGTGCTAGAGATGCAGGGGGCCTGGGGGAGCTGTTTTTT.